The entry below gives a single TCR beta chain sequence along with its context. Its specificity is not known. CDR1 is SEHNR, CDR2 FQNEAQ, per germline (reference sequence). This CDR3 contains 12 residues. V gave up 5 bases and J gave up 5 bases, with 10 bases separating them. Focal radiation was given together with CTLA-4 blockade (ipilimumab) to patients with chemo-refractory metastatic non-small-cell lung cancer. The data derive from a study of radiotherapy plus CTLA-4 blockade in lung cancer. On the study more broadly: Disease control was seen in approximately 31% of patients, objective responses in 18%.

The repertoire was sequenced with immunoSEQ multiplex PCR; TCRdb's copy has only in-frame clones and lacks some. The table lists 30,000 to 40,000 clones, 75% of them singletons. General study results and limits: Together with interferon-beta, which increased in serum after radiation, early dynamic changes in blood T cell clones were reportedly the best predictors of response. There was expansion of tumor-derived TCR clones in blood after radiotherapy plus ipilimumab.

The chain employs TRBV7-9 and TRBJ2-7; D is uncertain. The TCR sequence derives from a human donor with non-small cell lung cancer that progressed on radiotherapy plus ipilimumab. Sample: peripheral blood, taken from a patient treated with radiotherapy plus ipilimumab. The CDR3 sequence: CASSPGSDEQYF. The CDR3 DNA follows: TGTGCCAGCAGCCCCGGGTCGGACGAGCAGTACTTC.